This TCR beta chain was captured in a study of PD-L1 blockade in urothelial cancer. Study-level information: Between 0 and 3 prior chemotherapy regimens had been given to patients. There were a median of approximately 130,000 T cells in blood samples. Blood was analyzed 3 weeks (second dose) and 6 weeks after treatment start.

Germline V gene data show CDR1 as LGHNT and CDR2 as FRNRAP. The V gene lost 6 bases and the J gene lost 0 bases, with 21 bases spanning the gap. The CDR3 spans 18 residues. Patient sample counts ranged from 1 to 8, pretreatment and on-treatment. The protocol was immunoSEQ multiplex PCR, while the TCRdb copy is restricted to in-frame clones and leaves out a portion. This sample carries roughly 32,000 clones, 84% of them seen once, and the ten largest clones take 30%. This specimen consisted of PBMCs, obtained around atezolizumab (anti-PD-L1) treatment. This chain joins TRBV12-5 and TRBJ1-5; maybe TRBD1 (6 bases). The sequence was collected from a man aged 55-75 years with urothelial cancer. CDR3 loop: CASGLTRDNAYSNQPQHF. The CDR3 nucleotides are TGTGCTAGTGGCCTCACCCGGGACAACGCCTATAGCAATCAGCCCCAGCATTTT.